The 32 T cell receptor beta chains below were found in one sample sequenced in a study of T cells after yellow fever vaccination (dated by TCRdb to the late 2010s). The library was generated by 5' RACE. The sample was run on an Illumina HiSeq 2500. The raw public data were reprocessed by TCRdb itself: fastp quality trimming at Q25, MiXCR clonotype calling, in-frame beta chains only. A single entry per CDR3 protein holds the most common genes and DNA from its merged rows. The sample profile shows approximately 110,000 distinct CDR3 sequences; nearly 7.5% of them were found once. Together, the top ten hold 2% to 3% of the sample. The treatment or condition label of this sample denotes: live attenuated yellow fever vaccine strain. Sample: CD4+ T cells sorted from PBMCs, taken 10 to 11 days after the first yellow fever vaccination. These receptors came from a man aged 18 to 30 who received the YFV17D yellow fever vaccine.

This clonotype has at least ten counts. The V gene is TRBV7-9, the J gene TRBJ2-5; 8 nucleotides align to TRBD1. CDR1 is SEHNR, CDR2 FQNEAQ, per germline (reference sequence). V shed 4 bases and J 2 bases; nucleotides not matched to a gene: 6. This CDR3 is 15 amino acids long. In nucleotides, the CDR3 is TGTGCCAGCAGCTCACAGGGGGATGCACAAGAGACCCAGTACTTC. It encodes CASSSQGDAQETQYF.

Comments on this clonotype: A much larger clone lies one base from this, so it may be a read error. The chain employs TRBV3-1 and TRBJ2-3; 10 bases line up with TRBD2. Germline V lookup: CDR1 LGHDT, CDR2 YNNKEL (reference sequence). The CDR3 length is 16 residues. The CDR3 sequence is CAGSQGVSGGAGTQYF. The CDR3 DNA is TGTGCCGGCAGCCAAGGGGTCAGCGGGGGGGCCGGTACGCAGTATTTT.

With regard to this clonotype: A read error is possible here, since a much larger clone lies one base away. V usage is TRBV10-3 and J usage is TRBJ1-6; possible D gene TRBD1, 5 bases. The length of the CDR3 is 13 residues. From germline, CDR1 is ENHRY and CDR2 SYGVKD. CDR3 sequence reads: CAAVADRSSALHF. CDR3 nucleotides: TGTGCCGCGGTCGCCGACAGAAGTTCAGCCCTCCACTTT.

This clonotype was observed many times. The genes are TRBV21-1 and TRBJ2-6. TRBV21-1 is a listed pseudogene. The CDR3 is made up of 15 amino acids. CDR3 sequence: CASRHRNSGANVLTF. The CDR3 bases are TGTGCCAGCCGCCACCGAAACTCTGGGGCCAACGTCCTGACTTTC.

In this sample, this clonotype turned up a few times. CDR3 sequence: CASSPRTGPYEQYV. The CDR3 coding sequence is TGCGCCAGCAGCCCACGGACAGGGCCCTACGAGCAGTACGTC. The V call is TRBV4-1, the J call TRBJ2-7; 8 bases align to TRBD1. The CDR3 totals 14 residues. After removal of 4 bases from V and 2 bases from J, the junction contained 4 bases not matched to a gene. The V gene's germline CDR1 is MGHRA and CDR2 YSYEKL.

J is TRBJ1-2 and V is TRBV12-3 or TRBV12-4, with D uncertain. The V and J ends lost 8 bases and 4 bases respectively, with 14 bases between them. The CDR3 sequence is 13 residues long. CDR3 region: CASDRRGRYGYTF. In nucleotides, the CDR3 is TGTGCCAGCGATCGGCGCGGCCGCTATGGCTACACCTTC.

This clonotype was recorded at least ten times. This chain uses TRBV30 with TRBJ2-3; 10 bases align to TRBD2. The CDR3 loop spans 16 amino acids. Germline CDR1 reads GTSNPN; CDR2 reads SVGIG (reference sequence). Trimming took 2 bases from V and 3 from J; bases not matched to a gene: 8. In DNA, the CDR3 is TGTGCCTGGAGTCGAGGAGCGGGGGGGTTAACAGATACGCAGTATTTT. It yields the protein CAWSRGAGGLTDTQYF. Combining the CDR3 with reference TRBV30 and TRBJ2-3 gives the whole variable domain SQTIHQWPATLVQPVGSPLSLECTVEGTSNPNLYWYRQAAGRGLQLLFYSVGIGQISSEVPQNLSASRPQDRQFILSSKKLLLSDSGFYLCAWSRGAGGLTDTQYFGPGTRLTVL.

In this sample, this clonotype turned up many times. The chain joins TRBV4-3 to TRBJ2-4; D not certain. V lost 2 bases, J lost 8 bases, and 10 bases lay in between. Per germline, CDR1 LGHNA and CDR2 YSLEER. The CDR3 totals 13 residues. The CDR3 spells CASSQTITDIQYF. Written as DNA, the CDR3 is TGCGCCAGCAGCCAAACTATAACAGACATTCAGTACTTC.

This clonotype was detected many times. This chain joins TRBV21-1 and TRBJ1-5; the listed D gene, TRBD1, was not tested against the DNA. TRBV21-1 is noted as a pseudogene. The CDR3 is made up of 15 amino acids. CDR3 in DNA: TGTGCCAGCAGCGAAGGGGACAGGCCCCATCAGCCCCAGCATTTT. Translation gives CASSEGDRPHQPQHF.

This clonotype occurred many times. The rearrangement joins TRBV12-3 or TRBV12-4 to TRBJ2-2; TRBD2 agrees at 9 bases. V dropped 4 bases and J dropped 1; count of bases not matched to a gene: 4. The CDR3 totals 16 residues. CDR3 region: CASSSFSGGNTGELFF. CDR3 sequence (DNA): TGTGCCAGCAGTTCCTTTAGCGGGGGGAACACCGGGGAGCTGTTTTTT.

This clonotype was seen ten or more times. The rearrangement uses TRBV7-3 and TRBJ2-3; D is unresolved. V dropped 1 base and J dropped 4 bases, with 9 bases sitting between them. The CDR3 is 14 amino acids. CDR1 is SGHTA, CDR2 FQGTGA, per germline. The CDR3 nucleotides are TGTGCCAGCAGCTTAAAGGTCCAGCCAGATACGCAGTATTTT. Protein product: CASSLKVQPDTQYF.

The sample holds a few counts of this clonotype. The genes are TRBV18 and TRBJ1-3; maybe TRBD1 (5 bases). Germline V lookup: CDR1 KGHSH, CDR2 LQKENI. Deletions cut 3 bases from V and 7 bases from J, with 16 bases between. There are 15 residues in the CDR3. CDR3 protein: CASSPQRDFRNTIYF. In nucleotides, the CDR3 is TGTGCCAGCTCACCTCAAAGGGACTTTAGGAACACCATATATTTT.

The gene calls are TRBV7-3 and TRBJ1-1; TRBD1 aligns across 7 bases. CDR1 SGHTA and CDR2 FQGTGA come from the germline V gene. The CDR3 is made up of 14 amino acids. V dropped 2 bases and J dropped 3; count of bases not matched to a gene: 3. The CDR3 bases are TGTGCCAGCAGCTTAGACAGGGCGGACACTGAAGCTTTCTTT. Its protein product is CASSLDRADTEAFF.

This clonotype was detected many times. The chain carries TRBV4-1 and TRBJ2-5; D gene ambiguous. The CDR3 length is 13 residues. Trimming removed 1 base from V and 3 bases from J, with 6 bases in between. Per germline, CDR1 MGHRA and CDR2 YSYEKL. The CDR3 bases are TGCGCCAGCAGCCAAGGACTTAAAGAGACCCAGTACTTC. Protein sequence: CASSQGLKETQYF.

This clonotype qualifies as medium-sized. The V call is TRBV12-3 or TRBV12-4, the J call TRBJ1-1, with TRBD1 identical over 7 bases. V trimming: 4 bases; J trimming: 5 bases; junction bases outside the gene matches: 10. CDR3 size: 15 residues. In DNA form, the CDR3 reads TGTGCCAGCAGTTCCCCAGGGGGGCAGTGGACTGAAGCTTTCTTT. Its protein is CASSSPGGQWTEAFF.

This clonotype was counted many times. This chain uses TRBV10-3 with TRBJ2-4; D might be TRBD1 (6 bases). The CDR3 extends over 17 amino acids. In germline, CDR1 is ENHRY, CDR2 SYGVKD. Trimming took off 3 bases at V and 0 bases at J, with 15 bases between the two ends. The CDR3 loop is CAISDRSGALAKNIQYF. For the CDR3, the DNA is TGTGCCATCAGTGATCGGTCAGGGGCCCTAGCCAAAAACATTCAGTACTTC.

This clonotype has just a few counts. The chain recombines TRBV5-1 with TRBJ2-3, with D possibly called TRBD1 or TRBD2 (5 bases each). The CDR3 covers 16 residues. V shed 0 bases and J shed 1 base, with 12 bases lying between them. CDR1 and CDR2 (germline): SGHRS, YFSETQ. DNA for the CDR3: TGCGCCAGCAGCTTGGTGTCGGGGACGGGCACAGATACGCAGTATTTT. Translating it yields CASSLVSGTGTDTQYF.

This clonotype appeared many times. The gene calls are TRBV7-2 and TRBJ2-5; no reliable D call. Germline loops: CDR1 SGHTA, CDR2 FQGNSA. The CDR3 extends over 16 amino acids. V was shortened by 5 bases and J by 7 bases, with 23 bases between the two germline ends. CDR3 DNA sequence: TGTGCCAGCAGCCTGGACGGTCCCGTACGCATCCTGACCCAGTACTTC. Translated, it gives CASSLDGPVRILTQYF.

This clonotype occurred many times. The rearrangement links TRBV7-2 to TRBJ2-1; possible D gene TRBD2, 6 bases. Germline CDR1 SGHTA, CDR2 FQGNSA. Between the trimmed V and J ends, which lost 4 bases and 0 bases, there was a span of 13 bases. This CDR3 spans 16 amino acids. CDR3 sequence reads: CASSYSAAGSYNEQFF. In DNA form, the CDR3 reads TGTGCCAGCAGCTACTCGGCAGCGGGCTCCTACAATGAGCAGTTCTTC. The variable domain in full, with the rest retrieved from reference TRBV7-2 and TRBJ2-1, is GAGVSQSPSNKVTEKGKDVELRCDPISGHTALYWYRQSLGQGLEFLIYFQGNSAPDKSGLPSDRFSAERTGGSVSTLTIQRTQQEDSAVYLCASSYSAAGSYNEQFFGPGTRLTVL.

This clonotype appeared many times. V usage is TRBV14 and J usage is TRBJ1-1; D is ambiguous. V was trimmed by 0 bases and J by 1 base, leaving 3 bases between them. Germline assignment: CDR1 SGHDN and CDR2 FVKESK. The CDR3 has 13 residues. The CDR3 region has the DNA TGTGCCAGCAGCCAAGACGGGAACACTGAAGCTTTCTTT. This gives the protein CASSQDGNTEAFF.

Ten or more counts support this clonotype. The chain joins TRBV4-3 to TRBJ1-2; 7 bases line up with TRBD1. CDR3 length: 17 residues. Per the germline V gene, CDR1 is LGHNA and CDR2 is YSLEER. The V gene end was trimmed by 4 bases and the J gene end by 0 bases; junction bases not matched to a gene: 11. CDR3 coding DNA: TGCGCCAGCAGCCGAAGTCTAGGGACAGACTCTAACTATGGCTACACCTTC. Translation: CASSRSLGTDSNYGYTF.

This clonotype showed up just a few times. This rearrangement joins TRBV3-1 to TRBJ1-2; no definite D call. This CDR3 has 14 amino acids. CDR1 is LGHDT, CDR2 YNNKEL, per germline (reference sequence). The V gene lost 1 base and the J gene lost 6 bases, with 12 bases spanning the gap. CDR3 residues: CASSQGWQRDGYTF. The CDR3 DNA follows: TGTGCCAGCAGCCAAGGATGGCAAAGAGATGGCTACACCTTC.

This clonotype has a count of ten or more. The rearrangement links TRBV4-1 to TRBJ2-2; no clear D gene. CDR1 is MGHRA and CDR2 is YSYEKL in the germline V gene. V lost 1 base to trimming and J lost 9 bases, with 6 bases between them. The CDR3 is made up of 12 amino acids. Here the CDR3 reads CASSQALRELFF. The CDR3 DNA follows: TGCGCCAGCAGCCAAGCGCTTAGGGAGCTGTTTTTT.

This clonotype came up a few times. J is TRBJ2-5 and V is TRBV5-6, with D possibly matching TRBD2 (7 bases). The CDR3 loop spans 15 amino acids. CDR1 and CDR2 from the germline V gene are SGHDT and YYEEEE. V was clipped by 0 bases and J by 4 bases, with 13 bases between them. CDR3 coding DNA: TGTGCCAGCAGCTTGGCAGGGGAGGGATTAGAGACCCAGTACTTC. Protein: CASSLAGEGLETQYF.

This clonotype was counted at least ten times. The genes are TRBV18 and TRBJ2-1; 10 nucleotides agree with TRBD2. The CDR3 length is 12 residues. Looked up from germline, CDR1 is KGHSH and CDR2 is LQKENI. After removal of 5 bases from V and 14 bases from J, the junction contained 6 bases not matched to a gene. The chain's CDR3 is CASSKGLAVKFF. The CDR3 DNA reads TGTGCCAGCTCAAAAGGACTAGCGGTTAAGTTCTTC.

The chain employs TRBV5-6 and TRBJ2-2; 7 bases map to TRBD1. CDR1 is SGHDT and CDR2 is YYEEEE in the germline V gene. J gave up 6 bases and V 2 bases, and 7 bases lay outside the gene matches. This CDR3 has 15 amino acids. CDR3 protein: CASSFGKGAPGELFF. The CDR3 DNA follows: TGTGCCAGCAGCTTTGGAAAGGGGGCCCCCGGGGAGCTGTTTTTT.

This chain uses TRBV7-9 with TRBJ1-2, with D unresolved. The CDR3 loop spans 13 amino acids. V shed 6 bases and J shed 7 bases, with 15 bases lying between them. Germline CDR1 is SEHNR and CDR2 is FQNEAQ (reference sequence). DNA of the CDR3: TGTGCCAGCAGTTTGGACGGCTTCGGTGGCTACACCTTC. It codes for CASSLDGFGGYTF.

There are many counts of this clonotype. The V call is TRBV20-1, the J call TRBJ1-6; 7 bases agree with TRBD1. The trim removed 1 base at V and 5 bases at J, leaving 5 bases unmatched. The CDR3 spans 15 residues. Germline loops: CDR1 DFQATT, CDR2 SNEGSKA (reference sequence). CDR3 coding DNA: TGCAGTGCTAGAGCCACAGGGGTAAATAATTCACCCCTCCACTTT. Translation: CSARATGVNNSPLHF.

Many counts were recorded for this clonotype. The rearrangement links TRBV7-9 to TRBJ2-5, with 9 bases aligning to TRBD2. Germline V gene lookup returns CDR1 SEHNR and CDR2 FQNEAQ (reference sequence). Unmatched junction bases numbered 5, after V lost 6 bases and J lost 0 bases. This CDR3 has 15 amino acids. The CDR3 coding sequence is TGTGCCAGCAGGGAGGGACTAGCCGACCAAGAGACCCAGTACTTC. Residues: CASREGLADQETQYF.

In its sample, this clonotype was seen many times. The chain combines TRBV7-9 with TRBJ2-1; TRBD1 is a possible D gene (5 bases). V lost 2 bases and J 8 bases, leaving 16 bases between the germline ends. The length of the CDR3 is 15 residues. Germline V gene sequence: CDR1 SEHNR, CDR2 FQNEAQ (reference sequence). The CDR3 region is CASSLYHARVDEQFF. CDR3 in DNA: TGTGCCAGCAGCTTATATCACGCCAGGGTGGATGAGCAGTTCTTC.

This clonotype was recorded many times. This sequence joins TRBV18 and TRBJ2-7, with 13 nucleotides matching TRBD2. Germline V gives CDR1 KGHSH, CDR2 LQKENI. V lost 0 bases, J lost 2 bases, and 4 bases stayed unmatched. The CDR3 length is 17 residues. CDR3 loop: CASSPPPGTSGAYEQYF. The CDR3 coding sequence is TGTGCCAGCTCACCACCGCCCGGGACTAGCGGGGCCTACGAGCAGTACTTC.

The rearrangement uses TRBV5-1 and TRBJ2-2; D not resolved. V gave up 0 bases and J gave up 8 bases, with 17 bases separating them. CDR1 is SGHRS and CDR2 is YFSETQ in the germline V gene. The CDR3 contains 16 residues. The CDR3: CASSLASTNSFGELFF. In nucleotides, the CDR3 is TGCGCCAGCAGCTTGGCCTCGACCAATAGTTTTGGGGAGCTGTTTTTT.